A single sample is the source of the 3 T cell receptor beta chains below, sequenced in a study of long-term antiretroviral therapy in people with HIV (dated by TCRdb to between 2021 and 2024). The immunoSEQ hsTCRB v3.0 assay was used at survey level resolution for TRB variable region sequencing. TCRdb stores this immuneACCESS table with in-frame sequences only. Part of the clones is absent; in the studies checked, under half of the shortfall reflects unresolved V genes, and no reason is known for the rest. The sample records about 20,000 clones, around 92% of which are singletons. The top ten hold around 7.1% of the sample. This specimen consisted of unsorted PBMCs, obtained 4.4 years after starting antiretroviral therapy. Receptors originate from a woman aged 50 to 65 with HIV.

The CDR3 region is CASSLAAGANNEQFF. Here the CDR3 DNA reads TGCGCCAGCAGCTTGGCAGCGGGGGCTAACAATGAGCAGTTCTTC. The rearrangement links TRBV5-1 to TRBJ2-1; 8 nucleotides match TRBD2. Trimming took 0 bases from V and 5 from J; bases not matched to a gene: 4. Germline loops: CDR1 SGHRS, CDR2 YFSETQ. The CDR3 is 15 amino acids.

J is TRBJ1-6 and V is TRBV2, with D tentatively TRBD1 (5 bases). There are 15 residues in the CDR3. Deletions cut 8 bases from V and 5 bases from J, with 16 bases between. Germline V gene lookup returns CDR1 SNHLY and CDR2 FYNNEI. The CDR3 spells CASQVGMTDNSPLHF. The CDR3 coding sequence is TGTGCCAGCCAAGTGGGGATGACAGATAATTCACCCCTCCACTTT. Full variable domain (remainder filled in from reference TRBV2 and TRBJ1-6): EPEVTQTPSHQVTQMGQEVILRCVPISNHLYFYWYRQILGQKVEFLVSFYNNEISEKSEIFDDQFSVERPDGSNFTLKIRSTKLEDSAMYFCASQVGMTDNSPLHFGNGTRLTVT.

The J gene is TRBJ2-3, the V gene TRBV6-5; D is unclear. CDR3 length: 15 residues. CDR1 and CDR2 (germline): MNHEY, SVGAGI. V was clipped by 7 bases and J by 0 bases, with 14 bases between them. CDR3 amino acids: CASTRDGVSTDTQYF. As DNA, the CDR3 is TGTGCCAGCACCAGAGATGGGGTTAGCACAGATACGCAGTATTTT.